The sequence of this T cell receptor beta chain was determined in a study of Tregs in tolerant kidney transplant recipients. Some clones are missing from TCRdb's copy, which holds only in-frame ones; the method was immunoSEQ multiplex PCR. The sample records under 95,000 clones, approximately 90% being singletons. V dropped 6 bases and J dropped 5; count of bases not matched to a gene: 10. The V gene's germline CDR1 is MNHNS and CDR2 SASEGT. The length of the CDR3 is 15 residues. This sample comprised Tregs from blood, obtained before the transplant. The TCR comes from a human donor who received a combined kidney and bone marrow transplant. The chain has TRBV6-1 and TRBJ2-1, with 7 positions matching TRBD2. CDR3 DNA: TGTGCCAGCAGAACGGCGGGAGCCCACAACAATGAGCAGTTCTTC. Its protein product is CASRTAGAHNNEQFF.